This TCR beta chain appears in the sequencing data of a study of T cells after yellow fever vaccination. Across the study: Low-cell-number fractions were prepared with SMART-Seq v4 Ultra Low Input.

Study-wide points: Boosting was followed by the reappearance of most primary-vaccination clones (around 95% CD4, about 90% CD8). Repertoires sorted by FACS could include abundant clonotypes that are contaminants from the bulk population.

TCR cDNA was made by 5'RACE template switching, adding a universal primer site and UMIs. Using its own MiXCR run on the 5' RACE reads, TCRdb lists one record per CDR3 protein. The data hold around 180,000 distinct CDR3 sequences, with roughly 6.2% observed a single time. The CDR3 has 16 amino acids. V was clipped by 8 bases and J by 0 bases, with 17 bases between them. From germline, CDR1 is MNHNS and CDR2 SASEGT. This clonotype was found many times. Its antigen is currently unknown. The rearrangement uses TRBV6-1 and TRBJ1-3; a weak D match, TRBD1 (5 bases). Source: CD4+ T cells sorted from PBMCs, taken on the day of the first yellow fever vaccination. This TCR was recovered from a man aged 18 to 29 who received the YFV17D yellow fever vaccine. Here the CDR3 DNA reads TGTGCCAGCGCCCCCCTCCCAGGGTCCTCTGGAAACACCATATATTTT. It encodes CASAPLPGSSGNTIYF.